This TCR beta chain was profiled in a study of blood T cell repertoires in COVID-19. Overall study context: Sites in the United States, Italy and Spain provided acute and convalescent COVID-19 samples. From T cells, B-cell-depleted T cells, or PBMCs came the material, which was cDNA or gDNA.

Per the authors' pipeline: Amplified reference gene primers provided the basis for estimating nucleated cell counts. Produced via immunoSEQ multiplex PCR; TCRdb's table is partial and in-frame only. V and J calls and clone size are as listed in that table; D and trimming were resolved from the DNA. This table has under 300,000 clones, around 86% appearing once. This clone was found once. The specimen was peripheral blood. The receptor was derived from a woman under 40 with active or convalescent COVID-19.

CDR3 protein: CASSLVAGASTDTQYF. CDR3 nucleotides: TGTGCCAGCAGCTTGGTAGCGGGGGCAAGCACAGATACGCAGTATTTT. J is TRBJ2-3 and V is TRBV5-4, with 9 bases aligning to TRBD2. Germline loops: CDR1 SGHNT, CDR2 YYREEE (reference sequence). With 0 bases clipped from V and 0 bases from J, the junction kept 2 bases outside the gene matches. The CDR3 covers 16 residues.